The present TCR beta chain was sequenced within a study of T cell repertoires in cytomegalovirus infection. Looking at the study overall: Researchers turned to recently identified HLA-C-restricted CMV epitopes as well as well-studied HLA-B-restricted ones. Public TCR beta signatures indicated both CMV infection and matching HLA type.

Points from the study as a whole: Cumulative frequency (of public TCR beta family members) identified carriers of CMV plus the relevant HLA. There were HLA-C-restricted CMV-specific TCR beta clonotypes dominating the ex vivo response.

This clonotype has ten or more counts. Its specificity is not known. The CDR3 spans 15 residues. V was trimmed by 7 bases and J by 1 base, leaving 17 bases between them. One entry per CDR3 protein results from TCRdb running MiXCR on the reads. The profile covers about 890,000 distinct CDR3 sequences, with roughly 30% appearing a single time and over 11% taken by the ten largest. This clonotype was sampled from a human donor in good health (CMV status not recorded). Some clones in this sample may be carry-over from other donors' samples. The material was cultured CD8+ T cells from PBMCs, obtained from culture after CMV antigen stimulation. The chain is built from TRBV6-7 and TRBJ2-7; D gene unclear. TRBV6-7 is recorded as an ORF, its role being uncertain. In DNA, the CDR3 is TGTGCCAGCAATCTTATTGGTCCGGTATCCTACGAGCAGTACGTC. This encodes CASNLIGPVSYEQYV.